What follows is one T cell receptor beta chain and its context. What it binds is unknown. The germline CDR1 and CDR2 sequences are SGHDT and YYEEEE. The CDR3 runs to 15 residues. Between the trimmed V and J ends, which lost 4 bases and 1 base, there was a span of 13 bases. This PCR relied on a set of 60 Vbeta primers and 13 Jbeta primers. Authors' processing steps: Later analysis identified tens of millions of unique TCR beta chains, around 10 million shared. The table came from immunoSEQ multiplex PCR; TCRdb's copy has only in-frame clones and leaves some out. V and J calls and clone size are given by that table; D and trimming were obtained from the DNA. In total, the table holds around 110,000 clones. The data belong to a study of cytomegalovirus exposure and HLA in healthy donors. General observations from the study: Earlier results showed most TCR beta V segments being productive about 87% or about 30% of the time. Roughly even sequencing depth across donors was the assumption behind the presence/absence analyses. Some public TCRs appeared in many individuals, while most sequences were rare.

Sequencing input: PBMCs. The source is a man aged 30 to 45 in good health and CMV-seronegative. The J gene is TRBJ2-3, the V gene TRBV5-6; D is undetermined. This CDR3 reads CASSLRPTGTDTQYF. In nucleotides, the CDR3 is TGTGCCAGCAGCCTAAGGCCGACTGGCACAGATACGCAGTATTTT.